The 14 T cell receptor beta chains given below trace back to one sample, sequenced in a study of naive and memory T cell subsets. TCR cDNA received a 3' ligated oligonucleotide that carried a UMI. Amplification of ligated cDNA took four PCR rounds with SP2 and nested alpha and beta constant primers. From the 5' RACE reads, TCRdb called clonotypes with MiXCR, one entry per CDR3 protein. The profile shows roughly 56,000 distinct CDR3 sequences, around 7.3% of them singletons. These receptors were obtained from a male donor in good health.

This clonotype has at least ten counts. The chain joins TRBV28 to TRBJ1-2, with D possibly matching TRBD1 (5 bases). CDR3 length equals 14 residues. V lost 2 bases, J lost 8 bases, and 15 bases lay in between. CDR1 and CDR2 from the germline V gene are MDHEN and SYDVKM. CDR3 DNA sequence: TGTGCCAGCAGTTTACAGGGAGGTCCCGGGGGCTACACCTTC. Its translation is CASSLQGGPGGYTF.

This clonotype was picked up many times. The V call is TRBV6-1, the J call TRBJ2-2, with D possibly matching TRBD1 (6 bases). V was clipped by 8 bases and J by 6 bases, with 13 bases between them. Germline-derived CDR1 and CDR2 are MNHNS and SASEGT. There are 13 residues in the CDR3. The chain's CDR3 is CASEAGVSGELFF. The CDR3, as DNA: TGTGCCAGCGAGGCAGGGGTGTCCGGGGAGCTGTTTTTT.

This clonotype was counted a few times. V is TRBV10-3 and J is TRBJ2-1, with TRBD2 matching 10 bases. Germline V gene data show CDR1 as ENHRY and CDR2 as SYGVKD. The CDR3 sequence is 17 residues long. Losses at the gene ends were 7 bases for V and 2 bases for J; bases not matched to a gene: 11. CDR3 region: CAIKGLAGVGAYNEQFF. The CDR3, as DNA: TGTGCCATCAAAGGCCTAGCGGGAGTAGGAGCCTACAATGAGCAGTTCTTC.

V and J are TRBV3-1 and TRBJ2-7; 8 bases agree with TRBD1. The germline CDR1 and CDR2 sequences are LGHDT and YNNKEL (reference sequence). V dropped 1 base and J dropped 7; count of bases not matched to a gene: 6. CDR3 length: 14 residues. The CDR3 sequence: CASSQGTGRREQYF. The DNA for the CDR3 is TGTGCCAGCAGCCAAGGGACAGGGCGAAGGGAGCAGTACTTC.

This clonotype was detected many times. The chain is built from TRBV19 and TRBJ1-2; maybe TRBD1 (5 bases). V shed 4 bases and J shed 2 bases, with 11 bases lying between them. The CDR3 has 14 amino acids. CDR1 and CDR2 (germline): LNHDA, SQIVND (reference sequence). CDR3 coding DNA: TGTGCCAGTAGTACTCCGACAGCCAACTATGGCTACACCTTC. Encoded protein: CASSTPTANYGYTF. Drawing the rest from reference TRBV19 and TRBJ1-2, the complete variable domain is DGGITQSPKYLFRKEGQNVTLSCEQNLNHDAMYWYRQDPGQGLRLIYYSQIVNDFQKGDIAEGYSVSREKKESFPLTVTSAQKNPTAFYLCASSTPTANYGYTFGSGTRLTVV.

The chain uses TRBV3-1 and TRBJ2-3; 9 bases line up with TRBD2. Unmatched junction bases numbered 13, after V lost 5 bases and J lost 4 bases. The CDR3 has 17 amino acids. Germline CDR1 LGHDT, CDR2 YNNKEL (reference sequence). CDR3: CASSIWRGGQEADTQYF. CDR3 coding DNA: TGTGCCAGCAGCATATGGCGGGGGGGCCAAGAAGCAGATACGCAGTATTTT.

This clonotype occurred a few times. This chain links TRBV19 with TRBJ2-1; D possibly corresponds to TRBD2 (5 bases). Germline-derived CDR1 and CDR2 are LNHDA and SQIVND (reference sequence). V lost 5 bases to trimming and J lost 1 base, with 21 bases between them. This CDR3 has 18 residues. CDR3 sequence: CASSLSPGVTQSYNEQFF. In nucleotides, the CDR3 is TGTGCCAGTAGTTTATCCCCCGGGGTGACCCAGTCCTACAATGAGCAGTTCTTC.

This clonotype was observed a few times. The chain is built from TRBV3-1 and TRBJ2-1, with D perhaps matching TRBD2 (5 bases). V was pared by 4 bases and J by 8 bases, with 18 bases between. Germline V gene data show CDR1 as LGHDT and CDR2 as YNNKEL (reference sequence). CDR3 length: 15 residues. Here the CDR3 DNA reads TGTGCCAGCAGCCCCGCCCCGGGGAGCCGCTATGAGCAGTTCTTC. This codes for CASSPAPGSRYEQFF.

This clonotype occurred a few times. The CDR3 protein is CASSSPITDGEQFF. CDR3 bases: TGTGCCAGCAGCTCCCCTATCACAGACGGTGAGCAGTTCTTC. The rearrangement joins TRBV7-9 to TRBJ2-1, with unresolved D. The CDR3 contains 14 residues. Per the germline V gene, CDR1 is SEHNR and CDR2 is FQNEAQ (reference sequence). V gave up 4 bases and J gave up 9 bases, with 16 bases separating them.

This clonotype was seen more than once but under ten times. The chain uses TRBV29-1 and TRBJ1-1; 9 bases map to TRBD1. CDR1 is SQVTM, CDR2 ANQGSEA, per germline. The CDR3 loop spans 12 amino acids. Losses at the gene ends were 6 bases for V and 4 bases for J; bases not matched to a gene: 3. In DNA, the CDR3 is TGCAGCGTGGACAGGGGAAGCACTGAAGCTTTCTTT. Its translation is CSVDRGSTEAFF.

This clonotype has more than one count but fewer than ten. The chain carries TRBV29-1 and TRBJ2-7, with TRBD1 identical over 8 bases. The CDR3 extends over 16 amino acids. Germline CDR1 is SQVTM and CDR2 is ANQGSEA. The ends lost 1 base at V and 2 bases at J; junction bases unmatched: 10. CDR3 DNA sequence: TGCAGCGTTGAAGGGTGGTTGGGACAGGAAGCCTACGAGCAGTACTTC. It codes for CSVEGWLGQEAYEQYF.

Only a few counts were recorded for this clonotype. The chain joins TRBV2 to TRBJ2-6; D is ambiguous. The germline V gene has CDR1 SNHLY and CDR2 FYNNEI. The CDR3 contains 15 residues. Deletions cut 4 bases from V and 0 bases from J, with 7 bases between. The CDR3 spells CASSVLNSGANVLTF. CDR3 bases: TGTGCCAGCAGTGTGTTAAACTCTGGGGCCAACGTCCTGACTTTC.

This clonotype appeared many times. This chain joins TRBV11-3 and TRBJ1-5; D is unclear. V lost 2 bases, J lost 2 bases, and 22 bases lay in between. From germline, CDR1 is SGHNT and CDR2 YENEEA. This CDR3 has 19 residues. As DNA, the CDR3 is TGTGCCAGCAGCTTATATCGTGTTTTAGGTCAAGTGGGCAATCAGCCCCAGCATTTT. The encoded protein is CASSLYRVLGQVGNQPQHF. The whole variable domain, remainder taken from reference TRBV11-3 and TRBJ1-5, is EAGVVQSPRYKIIEKKQPVAFWCNPISGHNTLYWYLQNLGQGPELLIRYENEEAVDDSQLPKDRFSAERLKGVDSTLKIQPAELGDSAVYLCASSLYRVLGQVGNQPQHFGDGTRLSIL.

The genes are TRBV10-2 and TRBJ2-7; TRBD1 matches at 9 bases. The CDR3 is 18 residues long. Germline loops: CDR1 WSHSY, CDR2 SAAADI. V gave up 3 bases and J gave up 3 bases; unmatched junction bases: 15. For the CDR3, the DNA is TGCGCCAGCAGTGATTACGGACAGGGGTCCTTCTACTACTACGAGCAGTACTTC. It specifies CASSDYGQGSFYYYEQYF.